A selection of T cell receptor beta chains follows, all from one sample in a study of cytomegalovirus exposure and HLA in healthy donors. Assay used: immunoSEQ multiplex PCR; TCRdb lists only in-frame clones, some missing. The table has 300,000 or so clones, 70% to 90% seen once; the top ten hold around 0.96%. The material sequenced was PBMCs. The source is a young man in good health and CMV-seronegative. Both conserved end residues are trimmed from each CDR3. Expanded clones get a size class; other rows say once, few or many, or leave the size out.

v_gene,abundance,CDR3aa
TRBV2,.,ASNPTSGGAFGETQY
TRBV11-3,.,ASSLGGTGDYEQY
TRBV7-9,.,ASSLALIGDNEQF
TRBV6-5,.,ASSFTGSGNTIY
TRBV4-3,once,ASSHSDRGTDTQY
TRBV11-3,once,ASSLGGRERGTQY
TRBV30,once,AWNLAGAYEQY
TRBV6-1,.,AQSGVTGELF
TRBV6-1,.,ASSEWGEGGANYGYT
TRBV19,.,ASNRGNQPQH
TRBV30,once,AWSPIGDEQY
TRBV6-6,.,ASSLTGTGNTIY
TRBV7-2,once,ASSRDRANGNTIY
TRBV6-5,.,ASSYRGGPYNSPLH
TRBV7-2,.,ASSLGRDRPNYGYT
TRBV19,.,ASSFAGMTVGEQF
TRBV11-3,.,ASSAGAGSEETQY
TRBV7-2,.,ASSLAQNYGYT
TRBV7-2,.,ASSTGQGTLHEQF
TRBV10-3,.,AINQEDNQPQH
TRBV10-1,.,ASSEHRTSSYNEQF
TRBV6-5,.,ASSEQAYYGYT
TRBV6-1,.,ASSRQGSYNEQF
TRBV2,.,ASRASGGGQPQH
TRBV2,.,ASSEGGQGSYEQY
TRBV11-2,.,ASSWRQGATGELF
TRBV27,.,ASSFPGLAVH
TRBV5-5,.,ASSLQGSTDTQY
TRBV5-1,.,ASSLSPAGSTDTQY
TRBV29-1,once,SSRGGADTQY
TRBV5-8,.,ASSSGGGGRAFFSTDTQY
TRBV2,once,ASKKTSGGTDTQY
TRBV15,.,ATNKQGAAEAF
TRBV6-5,.,ASSKQGANTEAF
TRBV10-3,.,AISGGQGLGEQY
TRBV7-8,.,ASSLAFSSGGYNEQF
TRBV27,.,ATGRGQKDTGELF